This TCR beta chain was retrieved from a study of beta chain features in type 1 diabetes. Sorting based on CD45RO/CCR7/CD25/CD127/CD95/CD27 separated CD4+ naive, central memory, regulatory and stem cell-like memory cells. Since all of the isolated RNA was reverse transcribed, expressed TCRB transcripts were what got sequenced. The protocol was immunoSEQ multiplex PCR, while the TCRdb copy is restricted to in-frame clones and leaves out a portion. The profile shows 500,000 to 850,000 clones, around an eighth of them singletons. This clone showed up just a few times. As yet, its antigen is unknown. Germline V gene lookup returns CDR1 MGHDK and CDR2 SYGVNS. Trimming removed 0 bases at V and 5 bases at J, with 13 bases between. This CDR3 spans 15 amino acids. The study's findings and limits: Shorter TCRB CDR3s, moderately but significantly so, were found in Type 1 diabetes patients in all four CD4+ subsets.

This chain joins TRBV25-1 and TRBJ1-2, with no clear D. The TCR comes from a man aged 18-30 years with type 1 diabetes. The sequenced sample was naive CD4+ T cells from blood. CDR3 loop: CASSEYGGPGYGYTF. CDR3 DNA: TGTGCCAGCAGTGAATATGGCGGTCCTGGGTATGGCTACACCTTC.